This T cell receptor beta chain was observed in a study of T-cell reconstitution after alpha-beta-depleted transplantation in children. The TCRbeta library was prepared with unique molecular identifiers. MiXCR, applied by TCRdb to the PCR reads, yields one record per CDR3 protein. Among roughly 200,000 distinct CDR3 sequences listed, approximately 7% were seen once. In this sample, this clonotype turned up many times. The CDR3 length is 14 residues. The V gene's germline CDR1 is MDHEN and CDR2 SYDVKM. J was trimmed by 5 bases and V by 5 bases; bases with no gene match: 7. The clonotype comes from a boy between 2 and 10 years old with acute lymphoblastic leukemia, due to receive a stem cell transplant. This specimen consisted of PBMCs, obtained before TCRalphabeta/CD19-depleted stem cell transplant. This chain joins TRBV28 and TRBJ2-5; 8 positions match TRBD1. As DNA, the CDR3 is TGTGCCAGCAGTCTACAGGGGGAAGCGGAGACCCAGTACTTC. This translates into CASSLQGEAETQYF.